This record looks at one T cell receptor beta chain sequence and its context. Its antigen is unknown. CDR3 length equals 16 residues. The ends were cut back, 1 base at V and 1 base at J, with 10 bases in the middle. Looked up from germline, CDR1 is KGHSH and CDR2 is LQKENI. The sample comes from a study of T cell responses to AZD1222 COVID-19 vaccine. Study at large: Second-dose intervals near 4 or 12 weeks were combined. Points from the study as a whole: Spike-specific TCR breadth and depth went up after people got two AZD1222 doses. Only a handful of AZD1222 recipients, more than five in all, had baseline seropositivity.

TCRdb keeps only in-frame clones here, not all; method: immunoSEQ multiplex PCR. The sample lists 100,000 to 150,000 clones; roughly 89% were seen once. The receptor was derived from an adult in good health. The chain joins TRBV18 to TRBJ1-4; D is unresolved. The specimen was peripheral blood, collected on day 0 of AZD1222 vaccination. CDR3 sequence reads: CASSPQGTETNEKLFF. The CDR3 nucleotides read TGTGCCAGCTCACCACAGGGAACAGAAACTAATGAAAAACTGTTTTTT.